The 4 T cell receptor beta chains below come from one sample, sequenced in a study of blood T cells in healthy people across ages. A second PCR of 7 to 11 cycles used a sample-barcoded 5' primer and a J-beta primer mix. TCRdb re-derived calls from the 5' RACE reads in MiXCR, one entry per CDR3 protein. The sample lists 600,000 or so distinct CDR3 sequences, approximately 30% seen once, with roughly 14% in the top ten. The sample comprised blood. Receptors originate from an elderly woman in good health.

Comment on this clonotype: A single base separates this from a much larger clone, so it may be a read error. J is TRBJ1-1 and V is TRBV5-5; D unclear. The CDR3 totals 15 residues. The V gene's germline CDR1 is SGHKS and CDR2 YYEKEE (reference sequence). The chain's CDR3 is CASSLLSGMNTEALF. The CDR3 nucleotides read TGTGCCAGCAGCTTGTTGTCAGGCATGAACACTGAAGCTCTCTTT. The whole variable domain, remainder taken from reference TRBV5-5 and TRBJ1-1, is DAGVTQSPTHLIKTRGQQVTLRCSPISGHKSVSWYQQVLGQGPQFIFQYYEKEERGRGNFPDRFSARQFPNYSSELNVNALLLGDSALYLCASSLLSGMNTEALFGQGTRLTVV.

This clonotype was found a few times. A much larger clone lies a single base off, so this may be a read error. The chain employs TRBV30 and TRBJ1-6; no clear D. The germline gives CDR1 GTSNPN, CDR2 SVGIG (reference sequence). The CDR3 is made up of 11 amino acids. The CDR3 reads CARSALSPLHF. DNA of the CDR3: TGTGCCCGGAGTGCGTTGTCACCCCTCCACTTT.

Many counts were recorded for this clonotype. The chain has TRBV11-1 and TRBJ2-3; no reliable D call. The CDR3 consists of 12 residues. Trimming left V 0 bases short and J 4 bases short, with 2 bases between. CDR1 is SGHAT, CDR2 FQDESV, per germline (reference sequence). In DNA form, the CDR3 reads TGTGCCAGCAGCTTAGCGCCAGATACGCAGTATTTT. Its translation: CASSLAPDTQYF.

At least ten counts were recorded for this clonotype. The chain links TRBV28 to TRBJ2-7; D unclear. This CDR3 comprises 11 residues. The V and J ends lost 5 bases and 6 bases respectively, with 8 bases between them. Germline V lookup: CDR1 MDHEN, CDR2 SYDVKM. The CDR3: CASSQPREQYF. The CDR3 DNA is TGTGCCAGCAGTCAACCTCGCGAGCAGTACTTC.